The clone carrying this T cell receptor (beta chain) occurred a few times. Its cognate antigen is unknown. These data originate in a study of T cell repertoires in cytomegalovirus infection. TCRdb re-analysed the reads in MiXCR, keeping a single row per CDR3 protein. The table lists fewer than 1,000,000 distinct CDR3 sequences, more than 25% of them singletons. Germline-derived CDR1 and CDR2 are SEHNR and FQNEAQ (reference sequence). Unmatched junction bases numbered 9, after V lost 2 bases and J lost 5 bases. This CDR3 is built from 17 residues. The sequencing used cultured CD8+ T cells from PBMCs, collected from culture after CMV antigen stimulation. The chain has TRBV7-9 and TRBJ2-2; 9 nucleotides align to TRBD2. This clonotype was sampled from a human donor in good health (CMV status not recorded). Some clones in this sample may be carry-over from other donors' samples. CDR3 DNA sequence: TGTGCCAGCAGCTTAAATAGCGGGGGCGTAAGAACCGGGGAGCTGTTTTTT. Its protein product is CASSLNSGGVRTGELFF.